This T cell receptor beta chain was documented in a study of T-cell memory formation after mild COVID-19. Study summary: Each donor largely had its own TCR clusters. Study results and caveats: Shrinking CD4+ clones were chiefly CM and EM; CD8+ ones were chiefly EMRA. The authors did not confirm SARS-CoV-2 specificity of second-wave clones peaking day 37.

Of note for this clonotype: As yet, its antigen is unknown.

Constant-segment primers and 5'RACE yielded cDNA libraries for TCR alpha and TCR beta, each carrying sample barcodes and UMIs. Each CDR3 protein gets one entry after TCRdb re-called the 5' RACE reads with MiXCR. The data show approximately 260,000 distinct CDR3 sequences, 15% to 20% seen once. V lost 4 bases to trimming and J lost 9 bases, with 16 bases between them. The CDR3 covers 14 residues. Germline assignment: CDR1 LNHDA and CDR2 SQIVND (reference sequence). Specimen: PBMCs or a T cell subset sorted from them (not recorded which). The chain uses TRBV19 and TRBJ1-5; D is ambiguous. This TCR was recovered from a man aged 18 to 30 who had mild COVID-19 (a few samples of this study predate the infection). Cell type and time point are not known. CDR3: CASSTGPLRLPQHF. Written as DNA, the CDR3 is TGTGCCAGTAGTACAGGACCTTTGCGGTTGCCCCAGCATTTT.